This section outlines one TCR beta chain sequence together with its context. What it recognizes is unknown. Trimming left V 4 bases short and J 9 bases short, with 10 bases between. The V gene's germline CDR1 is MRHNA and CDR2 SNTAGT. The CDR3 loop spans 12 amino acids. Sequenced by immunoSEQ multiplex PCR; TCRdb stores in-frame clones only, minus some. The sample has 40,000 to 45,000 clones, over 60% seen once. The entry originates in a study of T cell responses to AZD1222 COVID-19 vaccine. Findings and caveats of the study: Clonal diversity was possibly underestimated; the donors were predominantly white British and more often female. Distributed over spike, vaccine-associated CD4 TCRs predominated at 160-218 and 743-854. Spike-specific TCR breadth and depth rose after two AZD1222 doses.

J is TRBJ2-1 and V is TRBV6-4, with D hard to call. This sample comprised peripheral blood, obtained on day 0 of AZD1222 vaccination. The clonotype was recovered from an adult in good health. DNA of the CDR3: TGTGCCAGCAGTGGGCCGGGTGGTGAGCAGTTCTTC. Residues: CASSGPGGEQFF.